This T cell receptor beta chain appears in the sequencing data of a study of neurological immune-mediated disorders. This CDR3 has 13 residues. V was trimmed by 5 bases and J by 1 base, leaving 9 bases between them. CDR1 and CDR2 (germline): DFQATT, SNEGSKA (reference sequence). This clonotype was recorded at least ten times. Its antigen is not known. Whole-study results and caveats: Healthy controls had more TCR clonal expansion than multiple sclerosis, which showed the least, whereas HTLV-1-associated myelopathy showed the most. Expanded clones shared no CDR3 amino acid sequences across subjects, suggesting private repertoires in all groups.

Healthy control participants comprised blood bank volunteers in Maryland, USA. The unsorted libraries were prepared from 2 million PBMCs (stored at -80 C). TCRdb ran MiXCR on the 5' RACE reads and lists one entry per CDR3 protein. The table shows about 16,000 distinct CDR3 sequences, with approximately 21% occurring only once. Sequenced sample: PBMCs. The TCR sequence derives from a middle-aged man in good health. The chain recombines TRBV20-1 with TRBJ2-4; the D is unclear. CDR3 DNA: TGCAGTGCTCCGACCTTCGCCAAAAACATTCAGTACTTC. Translating it yields CSAPTFAKNIQYF.